The clone carrying this T cell receptor (beta chain) was recorded at least ten times. Its target is unknown. With 10-nucleotide random UMIs, 5'RACE was used to make the cDNA. TCRdb called the 5' RACE reads again in MiXCR, with one record for every CDR3 protein. This sample has under 25,000 distinct CDR3 sequences, with roughly 2.6% found just once. This specimen belongs to a study of neurological immune-mediated disorders. The CDR3 is made up of 14 amino acids. CDR1 SGDLS and CDR2 YYNGEE come from the germline V gene. The V gene end was trimmed by 4 bases and the J gene end by 5 bases; junction bases not matched to a gene: 6. General observations from the study: Because no CDR3 amino acid sequences were shared across subjects by expanded clones, private repertoires were suggested in all groups. The level of TCR clonal expansion was highest in patients with HTLV-1-associated myelopathy and lowest in multiple sclerosis, where it fell below the level seen in healthy controls. The multiple sclerosis repertoire cluster lacked an association with any feature, whether clinical or MRI.

V usage is TRBV9 and J usage is TRBJ2-1; TRBD1 aligns across 7 bases. The origin of this receptor is a woman younger than 30 with multiple sclerosis. The source material was PBMCs. The CDR3 coding sequence is TGTGCCAGCAGCTCTAGTGACAGGGACAATGAGCAGTTCTTC. This sequence encodes CASSSSDRDNEQFF. Looking up the rest from reference TRBV9 and TRBJ2-1 gives the full variable domain: DSGVTQTPKHLITATGQRVTLRCSPRSGDLSVYWYQQSLDQGLQFLIQYYNGEERAKGNILERFSAQQFPDLHSELNLSSLELGDSALYFCASSSSDRDNEQFFGPGTRLTVL.